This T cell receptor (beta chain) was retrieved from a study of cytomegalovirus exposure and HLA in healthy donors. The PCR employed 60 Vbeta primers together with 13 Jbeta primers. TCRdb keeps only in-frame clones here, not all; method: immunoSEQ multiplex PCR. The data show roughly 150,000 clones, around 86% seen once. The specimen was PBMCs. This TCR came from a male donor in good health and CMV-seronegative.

The chain's CDR3 is CASSPRQGDIQYF. The CDR3 coding sequence is TGTGCCAGCAGCCCAAGACAGGGTGACATTCAGTACTTC. This chain uses TRBV7-2 with TRBJ2-4; TRBD1 agrees at 7 bases. Germline CDR1 and CDR2: SGHTA and FQGNSA. Trimming at V came to 5 bases and at J to 8 bases, leaving 6 bases not matched to a gene. The CDR3 runs 13 residues.